This T cell receptor (beta chain) came from a study of T cell responses to AZD1222 COVID-19 vaccine (dated by TCRdb to the early 2020s). For context, the study as a whole: Because spike-specific TCR depth and breadth did not differ between the two schedules, AZD1222 recipients who got a second dose at roughly 4 weeks were pooled with those who got a second dose at roughly 12 weeks. TCR sequencing was performed for 233 trial participants, of whom 207 were given two doses of AZD1222 and around 26 were given two doses of MenACWY control vaccine. Trial participants were enrolled by age into subgroups of 18-55, 56-69 and 70-plus years, and roughly 160, 29 and 62 TCR-sequenced participants, respectively, were included in these subgroups.

The full study reports these points: The whole spike protein was spanned by vaccine-associated CD4 TCRs, and dominant responses were seen in regions 160-218 and 743-854. After two AZD1222 doses, spike-specific TCR breadth and depth were significantly higher than at day 0 and than in MenACWY recipients. Because no day 14 peak-response samples were available, repertoires were characterized only after the peak T cell response. Reportedly, almost half of the unique spike-specific TCRs recognized epitopes lying outside the regions that are mutated in the B.1.351 and B.1.1.7 variants. Participants were mostly white British and included more females than males, and it was suggested by the authors that clonal diversity may have been underestimated. Only five to seven AZD1222 recipients were SARS-CoV-2 seropositive at baseline, limiting conclusions about previously exposed vaccinees. In the small 56-69-year group, the increase in depth fell short of significance, most likely because of low power.

Remarks on this clone: It has no known antigen specificity. No qualities accompany the bases; no much larger clone lies one base away.

The CDR3 regions of human TCRbeta chains were analyzed by immunosequencing. As for the authors' bioinformatics: TCRs in the repertoires were compared against a reference library of SARS-CoV-2-specific TCRs that had been generated with the MIRA antigen-specificity platform. Breadth meant the fraction of unique TCRs that were SARS-CoV-2-associated, whereas depth meant the fraction of total T cells that were SARS-CoV-2-associated. Each spike-specific TCR was assigned to its reactive spike region and to a CD4 or CD8 class using the MIRA data. Log10-transformed breadth and depth values were compared by one-way ANOVA with Sidak's multiple comparisons tests. TCRdb re-hosts the immuneACCESS table, in-frame sequences only. Its copies lack some clones; in the studies checked, an unresolved V gene accounts for under half of them, and the cause for the rest is not known. The DNA was the basis for D and trimming; V, J and clone size are from that table. The sample table shows about 260,000 clones, and roughly 93% are seen once. The ten largest clones represent 0.55% of the sample.

In light of the paper, this sample's time point label describes: baseline before first vaccination. Vaccinee samples were obtained from the UK trials COV001 and COV002, which included a single-blind randomized controlled phase 2/3 trial of AZD1222 (ChAdOx1 nCoV-19) in healthy adults. Trial participant PBMC samples were collected at day 0 and day 28 after the second dose for TCRbeta chain sequencing. The sequence derives from an adult in good health. Specimen: peripheral blood, collected on day 0 of AZD1222 vaccination.

In nucleotide form, the sequence is TGCAGTGCTAGTTTTCGACTAGCGGGGAGCACCGGGGAGCTGTTTTTT. The encoded protein is CSASFRLAGSTGELFF. Recombination linked TRBV20-1 to TRBJ2-2, with 11 junctional bases fitting TRBD2. CDR1 and CDR2 were assigned from the germline V gene (reference sequence) as DFQATT and SNEGSKA. V is pruned by 3 bases and J by 4 bases, leaving 7 bases of the junction without a gene match. Measured from the cysteine to the phenylalanine, the CDR3 is 16 residues long. CDR3 DNA is the only sequence kept; it has 48 bases, read in frame from the first base.